This passage covers 16 T cell receptor beta chains from one sample sequenced in a study of T cell responses to AZD1222 COVID-19 vaccine. The protocol was immunoSEQ multiplex PCR, while the TCRdb copy is restricted to in-frame clones and leaves out a portion. This sample has approximately 100,000 clones, with approximately 90% found just once. The sample here was peripheral blood, taken on day 0 of AZD1222 vaccination. The receptor source for this set is an adult in good health.

This chain links TRBV2 with TRBJ1-5; tentative D call: TRBD1 (5 bases). The CDR3 sequence is 13 residues long. Germline V gene lookup returns CDR1 SNHLY and CDR2 FYNNEI. V lost 8 bases and J 2 bases, leaving 10 bases between the germline ends. The CDR3 nucleotides are TGTGCCAGCTGGGACGGCGGCAATCAGCCCCAGCATTTT. This encodes CASWDGGNQPQHF.

Concerning this clone: The same CDR3 also results from other DNA sequences found in this sample. The V gene is TRBV29-1, the J gene TRBJ1-1; D is ambiguous. Trimming removed 3 bases from V and 1 base from J, with 6 bases in between. This CDR3 is built from 12 residues. Germline lookup yields CDR1 SQVTM and CDR2 ANQGSEA. The CDR3 DNA is TGCAGCGTTGACGCGGCGAACACTGAAGCTTTCTTT. Translating it yields CSVDAANTEAFF.

The chain employs TRBV11-2 and TRBJ1-4; D gene uncertain. CDR1 is SGHAT and CDR2 is FQNNGV in the germline V gene. Trimming pared 4 bases from V and 8 bases from J, leaving 5 bases between. The length of the CDR3 is 11 residues. CDR3: CASSSREKLFF. CDR3 coding DNA: TGTGCCAGCAGCTCCAGGGAAAAACTGTTTTTT.

V and J are TRBV2 and TRBJ1-5, with D possibly matching TRBD1 (5 bases). The CDR3 extends over 15 amino acids. The germline V gene has CDR1 SNHLY and CDR2 FYNNEI. V was clipped by 4 bases and J by 7 bases, with 17 bases between them. The CDR3 region has the DNA TGTGCCAGCAGTGTTCGGTGGCGGGGGAACCAGCCCCAGCATTTT. Translating it yields CASSVRWRGNQPQHF.

CDR3 coding DNA: TGTGCCAGCAGCTTGGAGGGGGCGGAGGAGGGAGCAGCTTTCTTT. Residues: CASSLEGAEEGAAFF. The genes are TRBV5-8 and TRBJ1-1; 7 bases match TRBD1. Germline CDR1 reads SGHTS; CDR2 reads YDEGEE. The V segment lost 0 bases and the J segment 10 bases; nucleotides outside the gene matches: 12. The CDR3 is 15 residues long.

This clone has just one count. The V and J genes are TRBV7-9 and TRBJ1-5, with a tentative D call TRBD1 (6 bases). Trimming pared 4 bases from V and 6 bases from J, leaving 13 bases between. Germline V CDR1 and CDR2: SEHNR, FQNEAQ (reference sequence). The CDR3 length is 14 residues. As DNA, the CDR3 is TGTGCCAGCAGCTCACAGGGCGCCGTTCAGCCCCAGCATTTT. Encoded protein: CASSSQGAVQPQHF.

The CDR3 loop is CASSTRGSEKLFF. The CDR3 DNA is TGTGCCAGTAGTACCCGGGGGTCTGAAAAACTGTTTTTT. The chain is built from TRBV19 and TRBJ1-4; TRBD1 might be the D (5 bases). The CDR3 is 13 amino acids. V was shortened by 4 bases and J by 7 bases, with 10 bases between the two germline ends. Germline V lookup: CDR1 LNHDA, CDR2 SQIVND (reference sequence).

The chain combines TRBV5-1 with TRBJ2-1, with D tentatively TRBD2 (6 bases). The V and J ends lost 0 bases and 6 bases respectively, with 13 bases between them. The CDR3 runs to 15 residues. From germline, CDR1 is SGHRS and CDR2 YFSETQ. The CDR3 spells CASSLESSVGNEQFF. The DNA for the CDR3 is TGCGCCAGCAGCTTGGAGTCTAGCGTCGGCAATGAGCAGTTCTTC.

The rearrangement joins TRBV18 to TRBJ1-2; 8 positions match TRBD1. V shed 6 bases and J 3 bases; nucleotides not matched to a gene: 9. Looked up from germline, CDR1 is KGHSH and CDR2 is LQKENI. The CDR3 sequence is 15 residues long. The CDR3 protein is CASSQYPGQDYGYTF. The CDR3 DNA follows: TGTGCCAGCTCCCAGTATCCGGGACAGGACTATGGCTACACCTTC.

The V call is TRBV6-5, the J call TRBJ1-4; D is perhaps TRBD1 (5 bases). The V end was cut by 3 bases, the J end by 13 bases, with 15 bases between. Germline V lookup: CDR1 MNHEY, CDR2 SVGAGI. The CDR3 extends over 13 amino acids. The CDR3 DNA reads TGTGCCAGCAGTTATCGAAGTTTGGGGACACTGTTTTTT. The encoded protein is CASSYRSLGTLFF.

The J gene is TRBJ1-1, the V gene TRBV2; D is uncertain. Trimming removed 6 bases at V and 1 base at J, with 12 bases between. This CDR3 is 14 amino acids long. The germline gives CDR1 SNHLY, CDR2 FYNNEI. CDR3 in amino acids: CASSDRTANTEAFF. The CDR3 DNA reads as TGTGCCAGCAGCGACCGGACTGCGAACACTGAAGCTTTCTTT.

The V gene is TRBV3-1 (or the pseudogene TRBV3-2), the J gene TRBJ1-4; D is uncertain. The germline V and J ends were trimmed by 3 bases and 7 bases, with 18 bases remaining between them. CDR1 LGHDT and CDR2 YNNKEL come from the germline V gene (reference sequence). This CDR3 region has 16 residues. CDR3 in amino acids: CASSHQGNSQGEKLFF. DNA of the CDR3: TGTGCCAGCAGCCACCAAGGTAACAGCCAAGGTGAAAAACTGTTTTTT.

The rearrangement joins TRBV3-1 (or the pseudogene TRBV3-2) to TRBJ1-1; no clear D. The CDR3 runs to 12 residues. V shed 3 bases and J shed 3 bases, with 5 bases lying between them. Germline CDR1 is LGHDT and CDR2 is YNNKEL (reference sequence). CDR3 protein: CASSHLYTEAFF. The CDR3 nucleotides read TGTGCCAGCAGCCATTTGTACACTGAAGCTTTCTTT.

V gene TRBV2 combines with J gene TRBJ1-6; 9 bases are shared with TRBD1. V was pared by 5 bases and J by 7 bases, with 6 bases of the junction left unmatched. CDR1 SNHLY and CDR2 FYNNEI come from the germline V gene. The CDR3 loop spans 15 amino acids. The CDR3 loop is CASSQGQGSNSPLHF. CDR3 bases: TGTGCCAGCAGTCAGGGACAGGGAAGCAATTCACCCCTCCACTTT.

The V gene is TRBV6-1, the J gene TRBJ2-7, with a tentative D call TRBD2 (5 bases). The germline V and J ends were trimmed by 1 base and 7 bases, with 14 bases remaining between them. CDR1 MNHNS and CDR2 SASEGT come from the germline V gene. CDR3 length: 14 amino acids. The CDR3 nucleotides read TGTGCCAGCAGTGAAGTTGGTACCTCGGGAGAGCAGTACTTC. It is translated as CASSEVGTSGEQYF.

The J gene is TRBJ2-7, the V gene TRBV7-9; 10 bases fit TRBD1. Germline assignment: CDR1 SEHNR and CDR2 FQNEAQ (reference sequence). The V and J ends lost 5 bases and 4 bases, in that order; junction bases with no gene match: 8. CDR3 length: 15 amino acids. In DNA form, the CDR3 reads TGTGCCAGCAGCCGGGACGGGACAGGGGCTTACGAGCAGTACTTC. Translated: CASSRDGTGAYEQYF. Full variable domain (rest looked up from reference TRBV7-9 and TRBJ2-7): DTGVSQNPRHKITKRGQNVTFRCDPISEHNRLYWYRQTLGQGPEFLTYFQNEAQLEKSRLLSDRFSAERPKGSFSTLEIQRTEQGDSAMYLCASSRDGTGAYEQYFGPGTRLTVT.